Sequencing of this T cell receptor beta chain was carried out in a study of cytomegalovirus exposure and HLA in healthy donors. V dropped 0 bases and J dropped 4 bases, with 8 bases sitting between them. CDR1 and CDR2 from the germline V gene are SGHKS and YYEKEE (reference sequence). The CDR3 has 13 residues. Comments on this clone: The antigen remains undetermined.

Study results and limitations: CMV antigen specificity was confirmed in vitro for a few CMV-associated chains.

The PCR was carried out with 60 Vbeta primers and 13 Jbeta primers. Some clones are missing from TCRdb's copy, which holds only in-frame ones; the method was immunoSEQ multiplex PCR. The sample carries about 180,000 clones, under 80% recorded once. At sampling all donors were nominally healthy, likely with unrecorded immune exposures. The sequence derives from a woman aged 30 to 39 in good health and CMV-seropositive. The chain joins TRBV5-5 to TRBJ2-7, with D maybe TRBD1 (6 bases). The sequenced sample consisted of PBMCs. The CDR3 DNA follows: TGTGCCAGCAGCTTGGTTCAGGGGTACGAGCAGTACTTC. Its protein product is CASSLVQGYEQYF.